The rows below give T cell receptor beta chains drawn from one sample of a study of T cells in Graves' hyperthyroidism and ophthalmopathy. In TCRdb, the multiplex PCR reads were re-called with MiXCR into one record per CDR3 protein. Of about 640,000 distinct CDR3 sequences in the sample, about a fifth are singletons; the top ten hold under 35%. The specimen sequenced was blood. These receptors originate from a man aged 30 to 39 with Graves' ophthalmopathy. Each CDR3 is given with its conserved first and last residue. The D gene is left open where the match is weak. A row's size may be missing; if present it is once, few, many or a size class.

CDR3aa: CASSSTGLVHQPQYF; CDR3nt: TGTGCCAGCAGTTCTACGGGACTAGTTCACCAACCGCAGTATTTT; v_gene: TRBV28; j_gene: TRBJ2-3; d_gene: TRBD2; abundance: few
CDR3aa: CASSRTFTGQANTGELFF; CDR3nt: TGTGCCAGCAGTCGTACTTTTACTGGACAGGCGAACACCGGGGAGCTGTTTTTT; v_gene: TRBV28; j_gene: TRBJ2-2; d_gene: TRBD1; abundance: once
CDR3aa: CASSLGQKGEQFF; CDR3nt: TGTGCTAGCAGCTTGGGGCAAAAGGGTGAGCAGTTCTTC; v_gene: TRBV7-7; j_gene: TRBJ2-1; d_gene: .; abundance: few
CDR3aa: CASRITGGEQYF; CDR3nt: TGTGCCAGCAGAATCACAGGGGGCGAGCAGTACTTC; v_gene: TRBV28; j_gene: TRBJ2-7; d_gene: TRBD1; abundance: many
CDR3aa: CASSSDRVDEKLFF; CDR3nt: TGTGCCAGCAGCTCAGACAGGGTAGATGAAAAACTGTTTTTT; v_gene: TRBV7-8; j_gene: TRBJ1-4; d_gene: TRBD1; abundance: few
CDR3aa: CASSSRSGGEAQYF; CDR3nt: TGTGCCAGTAGTTCCCGTAGCGGTGGAGAGGCCCAGTACTTC; v_gene: TRBV19; j_gene: TRBJ2-5; d_gene: .; abundance: .
CDR3aa: CASSPRWETEAFF; CDR3nt: TGTGCCAGCAGTCCCCGATGGGAAACTGAAGCTTTCTTT; v_gene: TRBV28; j_gene: TRBJ1-1; d_gene: .; abundance: .
CDR3aa: CASSSQGGQETQYF; CDR3nt: TGTGCCAGCAGCTCCCAGGGGGGCCAAGAGACCCAGTACTTC; v_gene: TRBV7-2; j_gene: TRBJ2-5; d_gene: .; abundance: many
CDR3aa: CASSRGHPSIDEQYF; CDR3nt: TGTGCCAGCTCACGGGGGCACCCGTCAATTGACGAGCAGTACTTC; v_gene: TRBV18; j_gene: TRBJ2-7; d_gene: .; abundance: .
CDR3aa: CASSQDPPGQGVRIRQFF; CDR3nt: TGCGCCAGCAGCCAAGATCCTCCGGGACAGGGGGTTCGGATTCGGCAGTTCTTC; v_gene: TRBV4-1; j_gene: TRBJ2-1; d_gene: TRBD1; abundance: .
CDR3aa: CASSLDPNRGSQETQYF; CDR3nt: TGTGCCAGCAGCTTAGATCCGAACAGGGGGAGCCAAGAGACCCAGTACTTC; v_gene: TRBV11-2; j_gene: TRBJ2-5; d_gene: TRBD1; abundance: many
CDR3aa: CASSIGRGASGSNEQFF; CDR3nt: TGTGCCAGTAGTATAGGAAGGGGAGCCAGCGGGAGCAATGAGCAGTTCTTC; v_gene: TRBV19; j_gene: TRBJ2-1; d_gene: TRBD2; abundance: few
CDR3aa: CASSEGETWIGEQFF; CDR3nt: TGTGCCAGCAGTGAGGGCGAGACTTGGATCGGTGAGCAGTTCTTC; v_gene: TRBV2; j_gene: TRBJ2-1; d_gene: .; abundance: few
CDR3aa: CASSPRPTGSWQETQYF; CDR3nt: TGTGCCAGCAGCCCAAGACCGACAGGGAGTTGGCAAGAGACCCAGTACTTC; v_gene: TRBV6-2/TRBV6-3; j_gene: TRBJ2-5; d_gene: TRBD1; abundance: .
CDR3aa: CASSIGRTGGEPMSTEAFF; CDR3nt: TGTGCCAGTAGTATAGGTCGGACAGGGGGGGAACCCATGAGCACTGAAGCTTTCTTT; v_gene: TRBV19; j_gene: TRBJ1-1; d_gene: TRBD1; abundance: .
CDR3aa: CASSVTKRGRDYTQYF; CDR3nt: TGTGCCAGCAGTGTAACCAAACGGGGCAGAGATTATACGCAGTATTTT; v_gene: TRBV28; j_gene: TRBJ2-3; d_gene: .; abundance: many
CDR3aa: CASSLEGTDHNEQFF; CDR3nt: TGTGCCAGCAGCTTGGAAGGGACAGACCACAATGAGCAGTTCTTC; v_gene: TRBV5-5; j_gene: TRBJ2-1; d_gene: TRBD1; abundance: .
CDR3aa: CASSRPGISYEQYF; CDR3nt: TGCGCCAGCAGCCGTCCCGGGATCTCCTACGAGCAGTACTTC; v_gene: TRBV4-1; j_gene: TRBJ2-7; d_gene: .; abundance: few
CDR3aa: CASRRLAESTDTQYF; CDR3nt: TGCGCCAGCAGAAGACTAGCGGAGTCCACAGATACGCAGTATTTT; v_gene: TRBV10-2; j_gene: TRBJ2-3; d_gene: TRBD2; abundance: .
CDR3aa: CASSFGQASYEQYF; CDR3nt: TGTGCCAGCAGCTTCGGTCAGGCTTCCTACGAGCAGTACTTC; v_gene: TRBV7-8; j_gene: TRBJ2-7; d_gene: .; abundance: .
CDR3aa: CSVQLAGGSGETQYF; CDR3nt: TGCAGCGTCCAACTAGCGGGAGGGTCAGGAGAGACCCAGTACTTC; v_gene: TRBV29-1; j_gene: TRBJ2-5; d_gene: TRBD2; abundance: few
CDR3aa: CASSSPGQGSYNEQFF; CDR3nt: TGTGCCAGCAGTTCCCCGGGACAGGGTTCCTACAATGAGCAGTTCTTC; v_gene: TRBV6-2/TRBV6-3; j_gene: TRBJ2-1; d_gene: TRBD1; abundance: few
CDR3aa: CASFNRVYTGELFF; CDR3nt: TGTGCCAGCTTCAACAGGGTTTACACCGGGGAGCTGTTTTTT; v_gene: TRBV6-2/TRBV6-3; j_gene: TRBJ2-2; d_gene: .; abundance: .
CDR3aa: CASSLTLGNTEAFF; CDR3nt: TGTGCCAGCAGCTTAACGCTAGGGAACACTGAAGCTTTCTTT; v_gene: TRBV11-2; j_gene: TRBJ1-1; d_gene: .; abundance: many
CDR3aa: CASSPTGRMSEQYF; CDR3nt: TGTGCCAGCAGCCCTACGGGCAGGATGAGCGAGCAGTACTTC; v_gene: TRBV5-6; j_gene: TRBJ2-7; d_gene: .; abundance: .
CDR3aa: CASSYHTGRETQYF; CDR3nt: TGTGCCAGCAGTTATCACACAGGGCGAGAGACCCAGTACTTC; v_gene: TRBV6-2/TRBV6-3; j_gene: TRBJ2-5; d_gene: .; abundance: .
CDR3aa: CATRFGPAGVYEQYF; CDR3nt: TGTGCCACCAGGTTTGGCCCGGCAGGGGTATACGAGCAGTACTTC; v_gene: TRBV28; j_gene: TRBJ2-7; d_gene: .; abundance: many
CDR3aa: CASSEAGTRYGYTF; CDR3nt: TGTGCCAGCAGTGAAGCGGGAACGAGGTATGGCTACACCTTC; v_gene: TRBV6-1; j_gene: TRBJ1-2; d_gene: .; abundance: many
CDR3aa: CASSIGLISYNEQFF; CDR3nt: TGTGCCAGCTCTATCGGGCTAATCTCCTACAATGAGCAGTTCTTC; v_gene: TRBV2; j_gene: TRBJ2-1; d_gene: .; abundance: many